This T cell receptor (beta chain) was obtained from a study of T cells after yellow fever vaccination. Study-level background: Four memory subsets, EM, EMRA, CM and Tscm, were sorted by CD3, CD45RA, CCR7, CD95.

This clonotype came up many times. TCRdb recomputed calls from the 5' RACE reads with MiXCR, one row per CDR3 protein. The table shows 14,000 or so distinct CDR3 sequences, with 6% to 9.5% occurring only once. Study-wide points: At under 98% for CD4 and approximately 89% for CD8, most primary-vaccination clones showed up again after the booster. Overlap between CD4 and CD8 compartments was detected for a small share of clonotypes. Within the sorted memory subsets, almost all vaccine-responding clonotypes could not be detected on day 0.

The CDR3 is 15 amino acids. Trimming took 4 bases from V and 4 from J; bases not matched to a gene: 8. CDR1 and CDR2 (germline): MNHEY, SVGEGT. The clonotype was recovered from a man between 18 and 29 years old who received the YFV17D yellow fever vaccine. The chain is built from TRBV6-2 or TRBV6-3 and TRBJ2-5, with 8 bases aligning to TRBD1. This specimen consisted of PBMCs, either bulk or a sorted T-cell subset (CD4+, CD8+, memory, or dextramer-sorted; not recorded which), obtained on the day of the yellow fever booster vaccination. The CDR3 loop reads CASSSPTGGIETQYF. CDR3 sequence (DNA): TGTGCCAGCAGTTCCCCTACAGGGGGGATAGAGACCCAGTACTTC.